This entry is about one TCR beta chain. This CDR3 has 15 residues. From germline, CDR1 is ENHRY and CDR2 SYGVKD. Trimming cost V 4 bases and J 1 base; bases outside gene matches: 6. One entry per CDR3 protein, called by TCRdb with MiXCR from the reads. Of 510,000 or so distinct CDR3 sequences listed, about a quarter were seen once; the top ten hold under 15%. The sample is drawn from a study of T cell repertoires in cytomegalovirus infection. Turning to the study itself: Based on public TCR beta signatures, there were indications of CMV infection and of a matching HLA type.

Material: PBMCs. The TCR comes from a human donor in good health (CMV status not recorded). Some clones in this sample may be carry-over from other donors' samples. V gene TRBV10-3 combines with J gene TRBJ1-1, with 7 positions matching TRBD1. The CDR3 region is CAISGRTGSNTEAFF. The CDR3 bases are TGTGCCATCAGTGGGCGGACAGGTTCGAACACTGAAGCTTTCTTT.